The rows below give T cell receptor beta chains drawn from one sample of a study of blood T cell repertoires in COVID-19. TCRdb's copy holds only in-frame clones and misses some; the assay was immunoSEQ multiplex PCR. The table includes under 40,000 clones, approximately 87% detected once. Sequencing was carried out using peripheral blood. These receptors all stem from a man aged 50-60 years with active or convalescent COVID-19. The CDR3 runs from the conserved cysteine through the conserved F or W. Fields, in order: D gene, V gene, J gene, clone size, CDR3 length, CDR3 DNA, CDR3 protein. A D gene is named only where the DNA matches it firmly. Size is stated for part of the rows, as once, few or many counts, or as a class when the clone is expanded.

>TRBD1|TRBV25-1|TRBJ2-1|once|14
TGTGCCAGCAGTGGGGGACAGAGGTACAATGAGCAGTTCTTC
CASSGGQRYNEQFF
>-|TRBV29-1|TRBJ2-2|once|12
TGCAGCGTTGAAACATACACCGGGGAGCTGTTTTTT
CSVETYTGELFF
>TRBD1|TRBV25-1|TRBJ1-1|-|18
TGTGCCAGCAGTGAATATTGGGGGACAGGGCCTTCGGGCACTGAAGCTTTCTTT
CASSEYWGTGPSGTEAFF
>TRBD2|TRBV3-1/TRBV3-2|TRBJ2-1|-|13
TGTGCCAGCAGCCGTAGCGGGAGCAATGAGCAGTTCTTC
CASSRSGSNEQFF
>-|TRBV5-4|TRBJ2-1|-|14
TGTGCCAGCAGCCAACAGGGCACCTACAATGAGCAGTTCTTC
CASSQQGTYNEQFF
>TRBD2|TRBV5-1|TRBJ2-1|-|17
TGCGCCAGCAGCTTGGCCGGGAGCGGGAGCTCCTACAATGAGCAGTTCTTC
CASSLAGSGSSYNEQFF
>TRBD1|TRBV24-1|TRBJ1-5|-|16
TGTGCCACCAGTGCTAGGGACAGGGGAGGCAATCAGCCCCAGCATTTT
CATSARDRGGNQPQHF
>-|TRBV29-1|TRBJ1-4|-|13
TGCAGCGTTGAAGAGGGCTCTAATGAAAAACTGTTTTTT
CSVEEGSNEKLFF
>TRBD1|TRBV7-6|TRBJ1-6|-|17
TGTGCCAGCAGCTTTGACCTTCCGGGACAGGGTAATTCACCCCTCCACTTT
CASSFDLPGQGNSPLHF
>TRBD1|TRBV10-3|TRBJ1-1|-|16
TGTGCCATCAGAGGACAGGACTCAACTCTGAACACTGAAGCTTTCTTT
CAIRGQDSTLNTEAFF
>-|TRBV25-1|TRBJ1-2|-|13
TGTGCCAGCAGCCTTGGGGGGAACTATGGCTACACCTTC
CASSLGGNYGYTF
>-|TRBV6-4|TRBJ1-5|once|17
TGTGCCAGCAGTCCGGGACACCCGCGGATAGGGTATCAGCCCCAGCATTTT
CASSPGHPRIGYQPQHF
>TRBD1|TRBV18|TRBJ1-1|-|15
TGTGCCAGCTCACCGACACAGGGGGGCGGCACTGAAGCTTTCTTT
CASSPTQGGGTEAFF
>-|TRBV3-1/TRBV3-2|TRBJ1-3|few|19
TGTGCCAGCAGCCATGACTATCTAACGGATCTAAACTCTGGAAACACCATATATTTT
CASSHDYLTDLNSGNTIYF
>TRBD2|TRBV30|TRBJ2-2|-|17
TGTGCCTGGAGTGGGTCGGCTAGCGGGAGGGCTGGCGGGGAGCTGTTTTTT
CAWSGSASGRAGGELFF
>TRBD1|TRBV5-4|TRBJ2-7|-|16
TGTGCCAGCAGCCCCGGGACAGGGGGCCCTAGCTACGAGCAGTACTTC
CASSPGTGGPSYEQYF
>TRBD1|TRBV5-1|TRBJ2-4|once|14
TGCGCCAGCAGCCCTGGACAGGTATTAAACATTCAGTACTTC
CASSPGQVLNIQYF
>-|TRBV5-1|TRBJ1-6|-|14
TGCGCCAGCAGCCAGGACAGCCATAATTCACCCCTCCACTTT
CASSQDSHNSPLHF
>-|TRBV6-5|TRBJ1-2|once|14
TGTGCCAGCAGTCGGGGATACAGAAACTATGGCTACACCTTC
CASSRGYRNYGYTF
>TRBD1|TRBV10-2|TRBJ1-4|-|14
TGCGCCAGCAGTAGGACAGGGTGGAACGAAAAACTGTTTTTT
CASSRTGWNEKLFF
>TRBD2|TRBV5-4|TRBJ2-1|-|16
TGTGCCAGCAGCTTACCCGGGACTAGGTCTATCAATGAGCAGTTCTTC
CASSLPGTRSINEQFF
>TRBD2|TRBV2|TRBJ2-1|few|14
TGTGCCAGCCAGCGCGGGGGGGCCTTAGATGAGCAGTTCTTC
CASQRGGALDEQFF
>-|TRBV10-3|TRBJ1-6|once|15
TGTGCCATCAGTGAGTCCCAGGGCGGGGGTTCACCCCTCCACTTT
CAISESQGGGSPLHF
>TRBD2|TRBV5-8|TRBJ2-6|-|14
TGTGCCAGCGGCCCGCGGGGGGGGGCCAACGTCCTGACTTTC
CASGPRGGANVLTF
>-|TRBV5-1|TRBJ2-5|-|16
TGCGCCAGCAGCTCTGGGCCAGTGGGACTCCAAGAGACCCAGTACTTC
CASSSGPVGLQETQYF
>TRBD1|TRBV7-9|TRBJ1-2|-|14
TGTGCCAGCAGCTTGGACAGGGGGCAGGATGGCTACACCTTC
CASSLDRGQDGYTF
>TRBD1|TRBV15|TRBJ1-3|-|14
TGTGCCACCAGCAGACGACAGGGACGTGACACCATATATTTT
CATSRRQGRDTIYF
>-|TRBV28|TRBJ1-5|-|12
TGTGCCAGCAGTTCCCTCAATCAGCCCCAGCATTTT
CASSSLNQPQHF
>-|TRBV19|TRBJ1-2|-|15
TGTGCCAGTACCAACCCATCCCCCCAGTATCGTGGCTACACCTTC
CASTNPSPQYRGYTF
>TRBD2|TRBV10-3|TRBJ2-2|-|22
TGTGCCATCAGTGAGCCGCCCGAACCACTAGCGGGGGGCGGAAAGGGCCCCGGGGAGCTGTTTTTT
CAISEPPEPLAGGGKGPGELFF
>TRBD2|TRBV5-1|TRBJ2-1|-|16
TGCGCCAGCAGCCCGAGGGCACTAGCGGCATACAATGAGCAGTTCTTC
CASSPRALAAYNEQFF
>-|TRBV12-3/TRBV12-4|TRBJ2-1|-|13
TGTGCCAGCAGTTTAATGGGCATCGATGAGCAGTTCTTC
CASSLMGIDEQFF
>TRBD1|TRBV11-3|TRBJ2-3|-|15
TGTGCCAGCAGCTTTGGACAGGGGGATACAGATACGCAGTATTTT
CASSFGQGDTDTQYF
>-|TRBV14|TRBJ1-1|-|15
TGTGCCAGCAGCCAAAAGACACACATGAACACTGAAGCTTTCTTT
CASSQKTHMNTEAFF
>-|TRBV28|TRBJ2-5|-|16
TGTGCCAGCAGTCAAGGCCAGGGGGGCCTCCAAGAGACCCAGTACTTC
CASSQGQGGLQETQYF
>-|TRBV23-1|TRBJ1-1|-|12
TGCGCCAGCAGTCACAGGAACACTGAAGCTTTCTTT
CASSHRNTEAFF
>TRBD1|TRBV18|TRBJ1-6|-|14
TGTGCCAGCTCACCACAAGGGGGCGGTTCACCCCTCCACTTT
CASSPQGGGSPLHF
>TRBD1|TRBV5-1|TRBJ1-6|-|15
TGCGCCAGCAGCCACCCCGGGACAGAGAATTCACCCCTCCACTTT
CASSHPGTENSPLHF
>-|TRBV7-2|TRBJ1-6|-|13
TGTGCCAGCAGCTTAGGTCAGGGTAGTCCCCTCCACTTT
CASSLGQGSPLHF
>-|TRBV6-5|TRBJ1-4|once|15
TGTGCCAGCAGAGTGGACAGTTCCGGAGACGAAAAACTGTTTTTT
CASRVDSSGDEKLFF
>-|TRBV28|TRBJ2-1|-|12
TGTGCCAGCAGTTTTCAAGAGTCCGAGCAGTTCTTC
CASSFQESEQFF
>TRBD1|TRBV7-3|TRBJ1-6|-|19
TGTGCCAGCAGCTTAACGTGGTCCGGACAGGGGGCGCTTAATTCACCCCTCCACTTT
CASSLTWSGQGALNSPLHF
>-|TRBV4-2|TRBJ2-1|once|15
TGTGCCAGCAGCCAAGATCTGGCGGGTGGTGATGAGCAGTTCTTC
CASSQDLAGGDEQFF
>-|TRBV5-1|TRBJ1-2|-|13
TGCGCCAGCAGGGCTGATCCTAACTATGGCTACACCTTC
CASRADPNYGYTF
>TRBD1|TRBV6-6|TRBJ1-4|-|15
TGTGCCAGCAGTTACTCAGGACAGGGGAATGAAAAACTGTTTTTT
CASSYSGQGNEKLFF
>-|TRBV1|TRBJ2-1|-|15
TGCACCAGCAGCCTTAGACTCGCCTCCTACAATGAGCAGTTCTTC
CTSSLRLASYNEQFF
>-|TRBV28|TRBJ2-7|once|17
TGTGCCAGCAGCTCTCCCCGAAGGGAGCGGAGCTCCTACGAGCAGTACTTC
CASSSPRRERSSYEQYF
>TRBD2|TRBV11-2|TRBJ2-7|-|16
TGTGCCAGCAGCCCAATTTTACTAGCGGCAACCTACGAGCAGTACTTC
CASSPILLAATYEQYF
>TRBD1|TRBV19|TRBJ2-2|-|16
TGTGCCAGTAGCTATACCGGGACAGGGGGCACCGGGGAGCTGTTTTTT
CASSYTGTGGTGELFF
>TRBD1|TRBV28|TRBJ1-2|once|13
TGTGCCAGCAGTCAAGACAGGGTTTATGGCTACACCTTC
CASSQDRVYGYTF
>-|TRBV7-3|TRBJ1-5|once|13
TGTGCCAGCAGCTTTCAAGGAGGGCAGCCCCAGCATTTT
CASSFQGGQPQHF
>TRBD2|TRBV28|TRBJ2-3|-|15
TGTGCCAGCAGCCAAGGCGGGGGGGCGACAGATACGCAGTATTTT
CASSQGGGATDTQYF
>TRBD1|TRBV25-1|TRBJ2-5|-|13
TGTGCCAGCAGTATGGGACAGCAAGAGACCCAGTACTTC
CASSMGQQETQYF
>-|TRBV5-1|TRBJ2-2|-|16
TGCGCCAGCAGCTTGGCCCCAGTTATCAACACCGGGGAGCTGTTTTTT
CASSLAPVINTGELFF
>TRBD1|TRBV6-5|TRBJ1-2|once|13
TGTGCCAGCAGTAAGGGACAGGGGAGCGGCTACACCTTC
CASSKGQGSGYTF
>TRBD2|TRBV24-1|TRBJ2-1|-|16
TGTGCCACCAGCGCTAAGCGGGGGGGCTCCTACAATGAGCAGTTCTTC
CATSAKRGGSYNEQFF
>TRBD2|TRBV3-1/TRBV3-2|TRBJ2-1|-|16
TGTGCCAGCAGCCAAGTAAGGACTAGCGGGCACAATGAGCAGTTCTTC
CASSQVRTSGHNEQFF
>-|TRBV5-1|TRBJ2-1|-|14
TGCGCCAGCAGCTTGGGACAGAGCTACAATGAGCAGTTCTTC
CASSLGQSYNEQFF
>TRBD2|TRBV19|TRBJ2-1|few|15
TGTGCCAGTAGTATATGGGGGGGCTCCTACAATGAGCAGTTCTTC
CASSIWGGSYNEQFF